This T cell receptor beta chain derives from a study of Graves' ophthalmopathy and Graves' hyperthyroidism. For repertoire sequencing, the TCR beta CDR3 regions were amplified from RNA transcripts. In the first round, RT-PCR was carried out with HTBI primers, and a multiplex PCR formed the second round. One entry per CDR3 protein results from TCRdb running MiXCR on the multiplex PCR reads. The sample records fewer than 250,000 distinct CDR3 sequences, approximately 28% being singletons. Germline assignment: CDR1 MNHEY and CDR2 SVGEGT. The CDR3 consists of 14 residues. With V trimmed by 5 bases and J by 7 bases, 7 bases remained unmatched. Excluded were patients with other autoimmune diseases, uncontrolled infections, pregnancy or lactation.

The rearrangement joins TRBV6-2 or TRBV6-3 to TRBJ1-5; 8 bases map to TRBD1. This sequence was found in a man in his forties or fifties with Graves' ophthalmopathy. Sequencing input: peripheral blood. The CDR3 loop is CASSRGQGWQPQHF. CDR3 nucleotides: TGTGCCAGCAGTCGCGGACAGGGTTGGCAGCCCCAGCATTTT.